The text below deals with one T cell receptor beta chain. The sample originates from a study of blood T cell repertoires in COVID-19. Study background: Material from acute and convalescent COVID-19 was sourced from the United States, Italy and Spain. The cDNA or gDNA used as material had been derived from T cells, B-cell-depleted T cells, or PBMCs.

Only in-frame clones appear in the TCRdb table, and some are missing; sequencing was by immunoSEQ multiplex PCR. There are approximately 210,000 clones in the sample; approximately 82% occur only once, and 14% to 15% lies in the top ten. V gave up 4 bases and J gave up 0 bases, with 13 bases separating them. The CDR3 covers 15 residues. Germline assignment: CDR1 MNHEY and CDR2 SVGAGI. The sequenced sample consisted of PBMCs or T cells enriched from blood (not recorded which). This receptor was obtained from a man in his forties or fifties who had recovered from COVID-19. V gene TRBV6-5 combines with J gene TRBJ2-7; D not resolved. The CDR3, as DNA: TGTGCCAGCAGTTCGGTAAATACCCCCTCCTACGAGCAGTACTTC. Residues: CASSSVNTPSYEQYF.